The text below deals with one TCR beta chain. This CDR3 has 14 residues. The germline gives CDR1 SGDLS, CDR2 YYNGEE. V shed 4 bases and J 5 bases; nucleotides not matched to a gene: 8. In the authors' methods: From reference gene primer amplification, estimates of nucleated cell counts were derived. Here immunoSEQ multiplex PCR was the method, and the copy in TCRdb shows in-frame clones only, minus some. V, J and clone size are taken as reported in that table, and D and trimming were inferred from the DNA itself. In the table there are around 200,000 clones, 83% of which are singletons. The data stem from a study of blood T cell repertoires in COVID-19. At the level of the study: Donors in the United States, Italy and Spain gave samples during acute or convalescent COVID-19. T cells, B-cell-depleted T cells, or PBMCs supplied cDNA or gDNA.

This sequence was found in a man over 45 with active or convalescent COVID-19. Sample: peripheral blood. The rearrangement links TRBV9 to TRBJ1-1, with TRBD1 matching over 7 bases. The CDR3 spells CASSRTGRGTEAFF. CDR3 DNA sequence: TGTGCCAGCAGCCGGACAGGAAGGGGAACTGAAGCTTTCTTT. The entire variable domain, with the rest obtained from reference TRBV9 and TRBJ1-1, is as follows: DSGVTQTPKHLITATGQRVTLRCSPRSGDLSVYWYQQSLDQGLQFLIQYYNGEERAKGNILERFSAQQFPDLHSELNLSSLELGDSALYFCASSRTGRGTEAFFGQGTRLTVV.